The 27 T cell receptor beta chains in this list originate from one sample, sequenced in a study of T-cell reconstitution after alpha-beta-depleted transplantation in children. Preparation of the TCRbeta library used unique molecular identifiers. MiXCR, run by TCRdb on the PCR reads, gives a single entry per CDR3 protein. The sample carries around 200,000 distinct CDR3 sequences, approximately 6.6% recorded once. The specimen comprised PBMCs from the stem cell graft donor, sampled from the stem cell graft. The receptors derive from a human donor who donated a stem cell graft to a child with Wiskott-Aldrich syndrome.

This clonotype occurred a few times. CDR3: CASSFLTGGNEQYF. DNA of the CDR3: TGCGCCAGCAGCTTTTTGACAGGGGGGAACGAGCAGTACTTC. V gene TRBV5-1 combines with J gene TRBJ2-7, with 9 bases identical to TRBD1. In germline, CDR1 is SGHRS, CDR2 YFSETQ. J lost 5 bases, V lost 2 bases, and 5 bases had no gene match. The CDR3 runs 14 residues.

This clonotype was seen many times. The chain links TRBV5-1 to TRBJ2-3; D uncertain. CDR3 size: 14 residues. Germline V gives CDR1 SGHRS, CDR2 YFSETQ. The V and J ends lost 3 bases and 2 bases respectively, with 10 bases between them. CDR3 region: CASSSPKVTDTQYF. CDR3 coding DNA: TGCGCCAGCAGCTCTCCGAAAGTCACAGATACGCAGTATTTT.

This clonotype has a count of ten or more. This rearrangement joins TRBV6-1 to TRBJ2-1; D gene ambiguous. CDR3 length equals 15 residues. Germline values: CDR1 MNHNS, CDR2 SASEGT. The V gene lost 8 bases and the J gene lost 6 bases, with 20 bases spanning the gap. The DNA of the CDR3 is TGTGCCAGCCGTCCCAGCCCGGAACCCACCAATGAGCAGTTCTTC. It is translated as CASRPSPEPTNEQFF.

This clonotype was counted ten times or more. The chain is built from TRBV5-1 and TRBJ2-7; TRBD2 agrees at 11 bases. The length of the CDR3 is 12 residues. The germline V gene has CDR1 SGHRS and CDR2 YFSETQ. Germline trimming cut 5 bases from V and 5 bases from J; bases unmatched to any gene: 0. The CDR3 DNA sequence: TGCGCCAGCAGACTAGCGGGAGACGAGCAGTACTTC. This translates into CASRLAGDEQYF.

This rearrangement joins TRBV27 to TRBJ2-3, with 8 nucleotides matching TRBD1. The CDR3 runs to 18 residues. Germline values: CDR1 MNHEY, CDR2 SMNVEV (reference sequence). Losses at the gene ends were 5 bases for V and 1 base for J; bases not matched to a gene: 14. In DNA, the CDR3 is TGTGCCAGCAGTCCGAAAGGGGCGGACAGGGCCGGCACAGATACGCAGTATTTT. This sequence encodes CASSPKGADRAGTDTQYF.

This chain connects TRBV6-1 to TRBJ2-2, with 8 bases that match TRBD1. The J segment lost 5 bases and the V segment lost 6 bases, leaving 5 bases of the junction unmatched. From germline, CDR1 is MNHNS and CDR2 SASEGT. The CDR3 extends over 14 amino acids. The chain's CDR3 is CASRRQGRTGELFF. DNA for the CDR3: TGTGCCAGCAGACGACAGGGGAGGACCGGGGAGCTGTTTTTT.

This clonotype has a count of ten or more. The chain is built from TRBV20-1 and TRBJ2-7; no definite D call. Germline V gene lookup returns CDR1 DFQATT and CDR2 SNEGSKA (reference sequence). The germline V and J ends were trimmed by 7 bases and 3 bases, with 13 bases remaining between them. This CDR3 region has 12 residues. The CDR3 reads CSVGQRLYEQYF. As DNA, the CDR3 is TGCAGTGTTGGTCAGAGACTCTACGAGCAGTACTTC.

This clonotype was recorded many times. V is TRBV12-3 or TRBV12-4 and J is TRBJ1-2; 7 bases map to TRBD1. The CDR3 is 12 residues long. V trimming: 6 bases; J trimming: 8 bases; junction bases outside the gene matches: 6. In nucleotides, the CDR3 is TGTGCCAGCAGCAAACAGGGGTACGGCTACACCTTC. It is translated as CASSKQGYGYTF.

At least ten counts were recorded for this clonotype. The CDR3 coding sequence is TGTGCCAGCAGCCAACAGACAGGGGTCCCCTCTGGGGCCAACGTCCTGACTTTC. Protein: CASSQQTGVPSGANVLTF. V usage is TRBV4-2 and J usage is TRBJ2-6; 8 bases line up with TRBD1. Germline trimming cut 2 bases from V and 0 bases from J; bases unmatched to any gene: 6. Germline loops: CDR1 LGHNA, CDR2 YNFKEQ. The CDR3 has 18 residues.

This chain uses TRBV5-1 with TRBJ2-7, with TRBD1 matching 9 bases. Germline CDR1 is SGHRS and CDR2 is YFSETQ. Trimming took 2 bases from V and 0 from J; bases not matched to a gene: 6. This CDR3 contains 16 residues. The CDR3 coding sequence is TGCGCCAGCAGCTTAACAGGGACAGGGAGCTCCTACGAGCAGTACTTC. Translated: CASSLTGTGSSYEQYF. Complete variable domain (other parts from reference TRBV5-1 and TRBJ2-7): KAGVTQTPRYLIKTRGQQVTLSCSPISGHRSVSWYQQTPGQGLQFLFEYFSETQRNKGNFPGRFSGRQFSNSRSEMNVSTLELGDSALYLCASSLTGTGSSYEQYFGPGTRLTVT.

The chain combines TRBV7-9 with TRBJ2-7, with D uncertain. The CDR3 sequence is 14 residues long. Germline lookup yields CDR1 SEHNR and CDR2 FQNEAQ (reference sequence). V lost 1 base, J lost 1 base, and 8 bases lay in between. CDR3 sequence reads: CASSLDRQSYEQYF. As DNA, the CDR3 is TGTGCCAGCAGCTTAGATAGGCAGTCCTACGAGCAGTACTTC.

Ten or more counts support this clonotype. The V and J genes are TRBV20-1 and TRBJ1-2; D might be TRBD1 (5 bases). V was shortened by 4 bases and J by 2 bases, with 11 bases between the two germline ends. This CDR3 comprises 13 residues. Looked up from germline, CDR1 is DFQATT and CDR2 is SNEGSKA (reference sequence). Here the CDR3 reads CSATRSGNYGYTF. For the CDR3, the DNA is TGCAGTGCTACCCGATCAGGGAACTATGGCTACACCTTC.

This clonotype was seen at least ten times. The genes are TRBV12-3 or TRBV12-4 and TRBJ1-1; TRBD1 might be the D (5 bases). Between the trimmed V and J ends, which lost 1 base and 4 bases, there was a span of 10 bases. This CDR3 contains 14 residues. The CDR3 DNA is TGTGCCAGCAGTTTAGGAGAGGGACTCACTGAAGCTTTCTTT. This codes for CASSLGEGLTEAFF.

This clonotype was seen many times. The J gene is TRBJ1-6, the V gene TRBV20-1; D gene unclear. This CDR3 is 15 amino acids long. CDR1 and CDR2 (germline): DFQATT, SNEGSKA (reference sequence). V lost 7 bases and J lost 8, with 21 bases in between. This chain's CDR3 is CSGKVYGGRDSPLHF. CDR3 sequence (DNA): TGCAGTGGGAAGGTGTATGGTGGCCGGGATTCACCCCTCCACTTT.

This clonotype was seen at least ten times. The DNA of the CDR3 is TGCAGCGTAACGTTGGACGGAGCCTACGAGCAGTACTTC. Translation: CSVTLDGAYEQYF. The chain has TRBV29-1 and TRBJ2-7; D call uncertain. From germline, CDR1 is SQVTM and CDR2 ANQGSEA. Trimming took 6 bases from V and 2 from J, leaving 14 bases between them. The CDR3 totals 13 residues.

Ten or more counts support this clonotype. This chain joins TRBV7-9 and TRBJ2-1, with a possible D match to TRBD1 (7 bases). Germline loops: CDR1 SEHNR, CDR2 FQNEAQ (reference sequence). Trimming took off 11 bases at V and 2 bases at J, with 19 bases between the two ends. The CDR3 length is 15 residues. The CDR3, as DNA: TGTGCCGGTTTAGAGGAGGGGGCTACCTACAATGAGCAGTTCTTC. Encoded protein: CAGLEEGATYNEQFF.

This clonotype was seen a few times. The rearrangement uses TRBV6-2 or TRBV6-3 and TRBJ2-7; weak D call: TRBD2 (5 bases). Germline V gives CDR1 MNHEY, CDR2 SVGEGT. V was pared by 8 bases and J by 6 bases, with 20 bases between. The CDR3 sequence is 14 residues long. The CDR3 loop is CASSVGPPAAEQYF. In nucleotides, the CDR3 is TGTGCCAGCTCCGTTGGCCCCCCAGCGGCCGAGCAGTACTTC.

In its sample, this clonotype was seen many times. CDR3 nucleotide sequence: TGTGCCAGCAGTTTAAGGGCGGGAGGAGGGACCGGGGAGCTGTTTTTT. This translates into CASSLRAGGGTGELFF. This sequence joins TRBV12-3 or TRBV12-4 and TRBJ2-2; 8 nucleotides agree with TRBD2. The CDR3 length is 16 residues. V dropped 2 bases and J dropped 5; count of bases not matched to a gene: 7.

This clonotype has more than one count but fewer than ten. The chain joins TRBV7-8 to TRBJ2-3; TRBD1 aligns across 8 bases. This CDR3 has 16 amino acids. V lost 4 bases, J lost 1 base, and 7 bases stayed unmatched. Germline V CDR1 and CDR2: SGHVS, FQNEAQ. In DNA form, the CDR3 reads TGTGCCAGCAGCTCAGGGGGCTGGATAGGCACAGATACGCAGTATTTT. Amino acids: CASSSGGWIGTDTQYF.

This clonotype was observed at least ten times. The V and J genes are TRBV5-1 and TRBJ2-4; D possibly corresponds to TRBD2 (7 bases). Germline assignment: CDR1 SGHRS and CDR2 YFSETQ. This CDR3 has 15 amino acids. Trimming shortened V by 0 bases and J by 8 bases, and 15 bases separated the two germline ends. The CDR3 DNA reads TGCGCCAGCAGCTTGGATGGGGGGGCGAGGTACATTCAGTACTTC. Amino acid sequence: CASSLDGGARYIQYF.

This clonotype occurred many times. The chain employs TRBV24-1 and TRBJ2-1, with 7 bases matching TRBD2. The V gene end was trimmed by 4 bases and the J gene end by 7 bases; junction bases not matched to a gene: 6. Germline V gene data show CDR1 as KGHDR and CDR2 as SFDVKD. This CDR3 contains 14 residues. CDR3 DNA sequence: TGTGCCACCAGTGACCCCGGGACTATTAATGAGCAGTTCTTC. The encoded protein is CATSDPGTINEQFF.

This clonotype was counted at least ten times. The V gene is TRBV30, the J gene TRBJ2-7; no firm D call. The V end lost 2 bases, the J end lost 6 bases, and 11 bases lay between the germline ends. This CDR3 has 12 residues. Germline CDR1 is GTSNPN and CDR2 is SVGIG (reference sequence). CDR3 nucleotide sequence: TGTGCCTGGAGTCCCTGGGCAGGCGAGCAGTACTTC. It translates to CAWSPWAGEQYF.

The rearrangement uses TRBV7-8 and TRBJ2-7; D is ambiguous. Trimming cost V 4 bases and J 3 bases, with 7 bases left between them. Germline CDR1 SGHVS, CDR2 FQNEAQ. The length of the CDR3 is 12 residues. The CDR3 region is CASSSGIYEQYF. In DNA form, the CDR3 reads TGTGCCAGCAGCTCTGGCATCTACGAGCAGTACTTC.

This clonotype showed up many times. The chain couples TRBV20-1 to TRBJ2-1; either TRBD1 or TRBD2 may supply D (5 bases each). Per the germline V gene, CDR1 is DFQATT and CDR2 is SNEGSKA (reference sequence). The germline V and J ends were trimmed by 0 bases and 4 bases, with 13 bases remaining between them. The CDR3 runs 15 residues. The CDR3 DNA follows: TGCAGTGCTAGAGAGCCGGGGCCGTCGTACAATGAGCAGTTCTTC. This translates into CSAREPGPSYNEQFF.

The chain carries TRBV5-1 and TRBJ1-1; no clear D gene. CDR3 length: 15 amino acids. Germline assignment: CDR1 SGHRS and CDR2 YFSETQ. V lost 0 bases, J lost 4 bases, and 13 bases lay in between. The CDR3: CASSLEWGVVTEAFF. The CDR3, as DNA: TGCGCCAGCAGCTTGGAATGGGGAGTCGTCACTGAAGCTTTCTTT.

This clonotype was counted at least ten times. The chain has TRBV2 and TRBJ2-1; 9 nucleotides align to TRBD2. The germline gives CDR1 SNHLY, CDR2 FYNNEI. The CDR3 consists of 14 residues. V was pared by 10 bases and J by 4 bases, with 8 bases of the junction left unmatched. CDR3 sequence reads: CATFRGRDYNEQFF. The DNA of the CDR3 is TGTGCCACCTTTCGCGGGAGGGATTACAATGAGCAGTTCTTC.

This clonotype was recorded at least ten times. This chain uses TRBV15 with TRBJ2-7; weak D call: TRBD2 (6 bases). Germline lookup yields CDR1 LNHNV and CDR2 YYDKDF (reference sequence). V lost 0 bases and J lost 3, with 12 bases in between. This CDR3 spans 15 amino acids. The CDR3 nucleotides are TGTGCCACCAGCAGAGAGAAGGGGACTTTCTACGAGCAGTACTTC. Translating it yields CATSREKGTFYEQYF.